Listed below are T cell receptor beta chains from one sample, sequenced in a study of cytomegalovirus exposure and HLA in healthy donors. The repertoire was sequenced with immunoSEQ multiplex PCR; TCRdb's copy has only in-frame clones and lacks some. The table lists 150,000 to 200,000 clones, 70% to 85% of them singletons. Sequenced material: PBMCs. The receptors here all came from a man aged 45-60 years in good health and CMV-seropositive. The CDR3 runs from the conserved cysteine through the conserved F or W. Fields, in order: D gene, J gene, clone size, V gene, CDR3 length, CDR3 protein, CDR3 DNA. A D gene is named only where the DNA matches it firmly. The size field is filled for only some rows; it gives once, few, many or a size class.

>NA|TRBJ2-3|NA|TRBV9|14
CASSVQGFADTQYF
TGTGCCAGCAGCGTTCAGGGATTTGCGGATACGCAGTATTTT
>TRBD2|TRBJ2-2|NA|TRBV5-1|15
CASSSAGGLGGELFF
TGCGCCAGCAGCTCCGCGGGGGGGCTCGGCGGGGAGCTGTTTTTT
>NA|TRBJ1-6|NA|TRBV27|19
CASRRAPFGPTTYNSPLHF
TGTGCCAGCAGGAGGGCCCCATTCGGACCCACGACATATAATTCACCCCTCCACTTT
>TRBD2|TRBJ2-7|once|TRBV10-3|13
CAISVRGSDEQYF
TGTGCCATCAGCGTGCGGGGGTCCGACGAGCAGTACTTC
>NA|TRBJ2-1|NA|TRBV4-2|12
CASSELDYEQFF
TGTGCCAGCAGCGAGCTGGACTATGAGCAGTTCTTC
>TRBD2|TRBJ2-1|NA|TRBV18|16
CASSPPGLAGVYEQFF
TGTGCCAGCTCACCACCGGGACTAGCGGGAGTCTATGAGCAGTTCTTC
>TRBD2|TRBJ2-5|NA|TRBV7-2|17
CASSTGLAGVYQETQYF
TGTGCCAGCAGCACCGGACTAGCGGGAGTCTACCAAGAGACCCAGTACTTC
>TRBD2|TRBJ2-7|NA|TRBV7-2|18
CASSLGGLAGAASYEQYF
TGTGCCAGCAGCTTAGGGGGACTAGCGGGGGCAGCCTCCTACGAGCAGTACTTC
>NA|TRBJ1-1|once|TRBV5-5|13
CASSTQGVTEAFF
TGTGCCAGCAGTACCCAAGGGGTCACTGAAGCTTTCTTT
>TRBD1|TRBJ2-7|NA|TRBV9|14
CASSPTGQAYEQYF
TGTGCCAGCAGCCCAACGGGACAGGCATACGAGCAGTACTTC
>TRBD1|TRBJ1-1|NA|TRBV5-1|16
CASSLGLQGSRTEAFF
TGCGCCAGCAGCTTAGGCCTACAGGGGTCGAGGACTGAAGCTTTCTTT
>TRBD2|TRBJ2-5|NA|TRBV9|16
CASSVELAGGGETQYF
TGTGCCAGCAGCGTAGAACTAGCGGGGGGCGGAGAGACCCAGTACTTC
>TRBD2|TRBJ2-1|NA|TRBV7-6|15
CASSLSLAGVNEQFF
TGTGCCAGCAGCTTATCGTTAGCGGGCGTCAATGAGCAGTTCTTC
>TRBD1|TRBJ1-1|NA|TRBV5-1|14
CASSDWTGTTEAFF
TGCGCCAGCAGCGATTGGACAGGGACCACTGAAGCTTTCTTT
>TRBD1|TRBJ2-6|few|TRBV5-6|18
CASSLVGTGTSGANVLTF
TGTGCCAGCAGCTTGGTGGGGACAGGGACCTCTGGGGCCAACGTCCTGACTTTC
>NA|TRBJ2-2|NA|TRBV18|16
CASSPVQGRITGELFF
TGTGCCAGCTCACCAGTACAGGGAAGGATCACCGGGGAGCTGTTTTTT
>TRBD1|TRBJ1-3|NA|TRBV29-1|14
CSVHQGASGNTIYF
TGCAGCGTTCACCAGGGGGCTTCTGGAAACACCATATATTTT
>TRBD2|TRBJ2-1|NA|TRBV6-1|22
CASGEGTTAGSIGGASYNEQFF
TGTGCCAGCGGTGAAGGGACCACGGCGGGGTCAATCGGGGGGGCCTCCTACAATGAGCAGTTCTTC
>TRBD1|TRBJ1-1|few|TRBV18|13
CASSPEQGSEAFF
TGTGCCAGCTCACCTGAACAGGGGAGTGAAGCTTTCTTT
>NA|TRBJ2-7|NA|TRBV11-2|13
CASSFKPSYEQYF
TGTGCCAGCAGCTTCAAGCCCTCCTACGAGCAGTACTTC
>NA|TRBJ1-1|few|TRBV6-5|16
CASSYSQTGMNTEAFF
TGTGCCAGCAGTTACTCACAGACGGGGATGAACACTGAAGCTTTCTTT
>NA|TRBJ1-4|NA|TRBV7-9|14
CASSYDGANEKLFF
TGTGCCAGCAGCTACGACGGGGCTAATGAAAAACTGTTTTTT
>NA|TRBJ2-7|NA|TRBV19|14
CASSRGGDPREQYF
TGTGCCAGTAGTAGAGGGGGGGACCCCAGGGAGCAGTACTTC
>NA|TRBJ1-2|NA|TRBV27|15
CASSRNPPAEYGYTF
TGTGCCAGCAGTCGTAATCCGCCGGCGGAGTATGGCTACACCTTC
>NA|TRBJ2-7|NA|TRBV10-3|15
CAISESGGAGREQYF
TGTGCCATCAGTGAGTCGGGGGGGGCAGGGCGCGAGCAGTACTTC
>NA|TRBJ1-2|NA|TRBV12-5|16
CASGLGNRASNYGYTF
TGTGCTAGTGGTTTGGGCAACAGGGCGTCTAACTATGGCTACACCTTC
>NA|TRBJ1-1|few|TRBV7-6|15
CASSLAQGLVTEAFF
TGTGCCAGCAGCTTAGCGCAGGGGTTAGTCACTGAAGCTTTCTTT
>TRBD1|TRBJ2-7|once|TRBV19|13
CASSQDRAYEQYF
TGTGCCAGTAGCCAAGACAGGGCCTACGAGCAGTACTTC
>NA|TRBJ2-2|NA|TRBV15|15
CATSDGQPNTGELFF
TGTGCCACCAGCGATGGACAGCCGAACACCGGGGAGCTGTTTTTT